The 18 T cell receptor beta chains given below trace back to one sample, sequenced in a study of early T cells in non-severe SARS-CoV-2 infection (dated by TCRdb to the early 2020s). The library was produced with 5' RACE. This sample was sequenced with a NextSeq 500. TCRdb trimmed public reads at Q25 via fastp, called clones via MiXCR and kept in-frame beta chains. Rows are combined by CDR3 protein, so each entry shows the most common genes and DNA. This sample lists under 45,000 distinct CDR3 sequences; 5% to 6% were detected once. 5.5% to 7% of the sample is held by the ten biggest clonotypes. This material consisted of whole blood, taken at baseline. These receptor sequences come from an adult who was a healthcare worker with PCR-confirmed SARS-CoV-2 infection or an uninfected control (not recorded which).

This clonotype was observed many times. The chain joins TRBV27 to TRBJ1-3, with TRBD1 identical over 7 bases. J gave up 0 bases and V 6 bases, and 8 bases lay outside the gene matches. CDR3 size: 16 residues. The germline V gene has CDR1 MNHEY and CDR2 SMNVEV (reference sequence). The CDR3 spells CASRAYDRDSGNTIYF. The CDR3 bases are TGTGCCAGCAGGGCCTATGACAGGGACTCTGGAAACACCATATATTTT.

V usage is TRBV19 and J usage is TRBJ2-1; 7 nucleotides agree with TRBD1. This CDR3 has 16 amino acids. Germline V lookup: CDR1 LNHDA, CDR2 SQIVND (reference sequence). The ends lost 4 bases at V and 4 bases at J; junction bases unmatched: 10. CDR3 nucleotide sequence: TGTGCCAGTAGTACCGCCCCCTCAGGGGGATACAATGAGCAGTTCTTC. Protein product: CASSTAPSGGYNEQFF.

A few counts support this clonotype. The CDR3 region has the DNA TGTGCCAGCAGCTCCGGGCGGAGCACTGAAGCTTTCTTT. Protein product: CASSSGRSTEAFF. This chain joins TRBV7-2 and TRBJ1-1; no definite D call. There are 13 residues in the CDR3. V lost 4 bases and J lost 4, with 10 bases in between. Germline-derived CDR1 and CDR2 are SGHTA and FQGNSA.

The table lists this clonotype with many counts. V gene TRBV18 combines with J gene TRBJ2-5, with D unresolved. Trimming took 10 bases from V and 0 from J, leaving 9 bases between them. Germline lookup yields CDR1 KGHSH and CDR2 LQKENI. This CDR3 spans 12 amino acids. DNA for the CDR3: TGTGCCACCTCCGTGGACCAAGAGACCCAGTACTTC. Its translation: CATSVDQETQYF.

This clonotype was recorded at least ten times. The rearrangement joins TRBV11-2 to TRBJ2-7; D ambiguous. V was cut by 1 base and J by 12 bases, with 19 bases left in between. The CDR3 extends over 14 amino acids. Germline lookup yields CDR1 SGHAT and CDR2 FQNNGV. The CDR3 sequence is CASSLAHSSEVSYF. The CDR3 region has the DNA TGTGCCAGCAGCTTAGCGCACAGCAGCGAGGTGTCGTACTTC.

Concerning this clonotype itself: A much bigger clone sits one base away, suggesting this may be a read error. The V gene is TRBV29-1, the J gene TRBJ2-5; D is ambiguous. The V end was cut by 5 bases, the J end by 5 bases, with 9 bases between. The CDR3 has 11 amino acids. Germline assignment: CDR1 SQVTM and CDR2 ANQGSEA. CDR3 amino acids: CSVLMLETQYF. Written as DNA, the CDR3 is TGCAGCGTTCTGATGCTGGAGACCCAGTACTTC.

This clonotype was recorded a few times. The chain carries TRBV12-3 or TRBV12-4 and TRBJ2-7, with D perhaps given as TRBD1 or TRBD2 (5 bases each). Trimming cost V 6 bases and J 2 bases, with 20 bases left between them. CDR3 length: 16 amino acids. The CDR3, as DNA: TGTGCCAGCAGCCTTTTCCCCGGGACGGCTGCCTACGAGCAGTACTTC. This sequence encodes CASSLFPGTAAYEQYF.

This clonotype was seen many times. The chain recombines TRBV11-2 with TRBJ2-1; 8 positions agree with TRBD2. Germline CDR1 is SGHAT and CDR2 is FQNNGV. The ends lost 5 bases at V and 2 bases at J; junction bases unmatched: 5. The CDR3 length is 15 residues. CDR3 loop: CASSLLAGPYNEQFF. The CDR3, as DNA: TGTGCCAGCAGCCTCCTAGCGGGCCCCTACAATGAGCAGTTCTTC.

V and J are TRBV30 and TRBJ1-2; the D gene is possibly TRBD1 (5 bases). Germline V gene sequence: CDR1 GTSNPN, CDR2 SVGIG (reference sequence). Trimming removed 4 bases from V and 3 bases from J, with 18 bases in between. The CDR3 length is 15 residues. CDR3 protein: CAWTFGRPGDYGYTF. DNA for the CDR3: TGTGCCTGGACGTTCGGACGGCCGGGGGACTATGGCTACACCTTC.

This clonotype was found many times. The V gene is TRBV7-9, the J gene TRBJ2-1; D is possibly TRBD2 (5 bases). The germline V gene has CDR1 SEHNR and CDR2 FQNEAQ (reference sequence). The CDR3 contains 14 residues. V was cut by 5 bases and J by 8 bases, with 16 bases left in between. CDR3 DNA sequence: TGTGCCAGCAGCCCGAGCCTGGGAGCCTATGAGCAGTTCTTC. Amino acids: CASSPSLGAYEQFF.

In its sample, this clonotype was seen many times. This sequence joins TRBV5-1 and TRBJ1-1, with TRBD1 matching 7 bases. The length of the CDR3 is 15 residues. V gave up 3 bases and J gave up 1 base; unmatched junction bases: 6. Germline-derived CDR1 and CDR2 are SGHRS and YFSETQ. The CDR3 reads CASSWTGTANTEAFF. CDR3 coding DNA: TGCGCCAGCAGCTGGACCGGGACAGCGAACACTGAAGCTTTCTTT.

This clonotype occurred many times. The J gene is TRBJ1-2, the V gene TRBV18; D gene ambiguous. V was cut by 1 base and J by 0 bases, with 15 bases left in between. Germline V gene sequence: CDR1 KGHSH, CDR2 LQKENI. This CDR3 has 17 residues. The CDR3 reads CASSPQSRIQANYGYTF. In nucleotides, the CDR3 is TGTGCCAGCTCACCACAGTCACGGATACAAGCTAACTATGGCTACACCTTC.

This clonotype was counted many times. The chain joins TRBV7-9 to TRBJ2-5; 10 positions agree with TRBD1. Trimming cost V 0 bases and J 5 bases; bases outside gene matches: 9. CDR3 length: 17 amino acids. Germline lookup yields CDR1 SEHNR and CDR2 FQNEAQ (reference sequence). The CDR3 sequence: CASSLASRQGAGETQYF. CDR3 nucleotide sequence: TGTGCCAGCAGCTTAGCGTCGAGACAGGGGGCGGGTGAGACCCAGTACTTC.

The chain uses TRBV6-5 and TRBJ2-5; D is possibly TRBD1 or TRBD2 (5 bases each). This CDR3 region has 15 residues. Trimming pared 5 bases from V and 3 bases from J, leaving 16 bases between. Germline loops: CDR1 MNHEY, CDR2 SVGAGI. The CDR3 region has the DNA TGTGCCAGCAGTAACCGGGACGGAAGGGAAGAGACCCAGTACTTC. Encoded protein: CASSNRDGREETQYF.

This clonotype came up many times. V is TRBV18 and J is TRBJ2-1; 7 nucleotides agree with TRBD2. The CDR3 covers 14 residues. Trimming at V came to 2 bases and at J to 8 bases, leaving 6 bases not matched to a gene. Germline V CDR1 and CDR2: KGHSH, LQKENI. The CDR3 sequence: CASSPKSTSDEQFF. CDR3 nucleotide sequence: TGTGCCAGCTCACCAAAGAGTACTAGCGATGAGCAGTTCTTC.

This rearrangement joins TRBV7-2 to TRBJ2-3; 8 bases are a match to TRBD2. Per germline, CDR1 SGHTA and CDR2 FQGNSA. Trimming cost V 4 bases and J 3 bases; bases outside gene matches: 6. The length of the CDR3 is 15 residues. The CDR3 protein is CASSSTGTRTDTQYF. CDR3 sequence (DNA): TGTGCCAGCAGCTCGACTGGGACTAGAACAGATACGCAGTATTTT.

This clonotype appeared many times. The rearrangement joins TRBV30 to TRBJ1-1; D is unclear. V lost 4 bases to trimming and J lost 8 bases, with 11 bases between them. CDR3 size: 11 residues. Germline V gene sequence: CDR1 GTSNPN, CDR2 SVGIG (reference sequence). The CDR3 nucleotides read TGTGCCTGGACCCTGGACGGAGAAGCTTTCTTT. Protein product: CAWTLDGEAFF.

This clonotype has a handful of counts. The CDR3 DNA follows: TGCAGTGCCCATCTCGGGGGCCATTACGAGCAGTACTTC. Protein product: CSAHLGGHYEQYF. The chain recombines TRBV20-1 with TRBJ2-7; possibly TRBD1 or TRBD2 for D (6 bases each). V was trimmed by 6 bases and J by 4 bases, leaving 16 bases between them. Germline V gene sequence: CDR1 DFQATT, CDR2 SNEGSKA (reference sequence). The CDR3 runs 13 residues.